This TCR beta chain was profiled in a study of regulatory T cells in long-lasting Graves disease. Both iRepertoire HTBI primers and Arm-PCR of CDR3 regions were used to build the TCR beta libraries. TCRdb re-called the multiplex PCR reads through MiXCR, storing one row per CDR3 protein. The repertoire includes roughly 300,000 distinct CDR3 sequences, about 18% of them detected once, and over 25% sits in the top ten. This clonotype was found many times. The CDR3 is made up of 15 amino acids. CDR1 and CDR2 from the germline V gene are MNHEY and SMNVEV (reference sequence). Trimming stripped 5 bases from V and 4 bases from J, with 17 bases between. Time point indicated: persistent/refractory GD, antithyroid drugs over 5 years with positive TRAb. Researchers made the TCR library from RNA that was extracted from PBMCs.

J is TRBJ2-5 and V is TRBV27; D tentatively reads TRBD1 or TRBD2 (5 bases each). The source of this sequence is a female donor with Graves disease. The specimen was peripheral blood mononuclear cells (PBMCs), collected when the disease was refractory, from a patient treated with antithyroid drugs. CDR3 in DNA: TGTGCCAGCAGTCCGAGGGGCTCCCGGGCAGAGACCCAGTACTTC. Translation gives CASSPRGSRAETQYF.